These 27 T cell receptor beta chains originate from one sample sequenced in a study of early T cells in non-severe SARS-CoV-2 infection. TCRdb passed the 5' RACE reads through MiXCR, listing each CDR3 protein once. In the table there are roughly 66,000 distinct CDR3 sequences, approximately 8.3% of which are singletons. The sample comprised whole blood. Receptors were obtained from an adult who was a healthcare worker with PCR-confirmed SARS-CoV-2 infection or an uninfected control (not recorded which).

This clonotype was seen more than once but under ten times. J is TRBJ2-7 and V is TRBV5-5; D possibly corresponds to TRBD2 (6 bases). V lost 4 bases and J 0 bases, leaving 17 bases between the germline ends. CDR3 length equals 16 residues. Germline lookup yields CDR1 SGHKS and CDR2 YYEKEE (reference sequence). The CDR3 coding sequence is TGTGCCAGCAGCCTCACCCTAGCGCCAATCTCCTACGAGCAGTACTTC. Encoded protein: CASSLTLAPISYEQYF.

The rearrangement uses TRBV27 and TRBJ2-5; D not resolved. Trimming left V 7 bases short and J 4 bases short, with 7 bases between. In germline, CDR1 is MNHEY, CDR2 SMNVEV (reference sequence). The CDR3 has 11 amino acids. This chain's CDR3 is CASTWGETQYF. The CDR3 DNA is TGTGCCAGCACTTGGGGAGAGACCCAGTACTTC.

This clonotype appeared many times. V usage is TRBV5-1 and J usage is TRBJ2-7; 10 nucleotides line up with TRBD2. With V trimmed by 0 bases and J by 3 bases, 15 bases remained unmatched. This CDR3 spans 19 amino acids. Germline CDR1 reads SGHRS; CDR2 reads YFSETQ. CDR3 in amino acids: CASSLAYTLSGRKIYEQYF. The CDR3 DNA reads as TGCGCCAGCAGCTTGGCCTATACTCTTAGCGGGAGGAAGATCTACGAGCAGTACTTC.

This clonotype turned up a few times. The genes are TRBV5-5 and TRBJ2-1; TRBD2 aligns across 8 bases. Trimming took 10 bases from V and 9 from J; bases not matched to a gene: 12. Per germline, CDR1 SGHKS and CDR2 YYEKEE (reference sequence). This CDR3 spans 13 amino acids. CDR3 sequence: CASRASGGREQFF. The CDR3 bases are TGTGCCTCCAGGGCCAGCGGGGGTCGTGAGCAGTTCTTC.

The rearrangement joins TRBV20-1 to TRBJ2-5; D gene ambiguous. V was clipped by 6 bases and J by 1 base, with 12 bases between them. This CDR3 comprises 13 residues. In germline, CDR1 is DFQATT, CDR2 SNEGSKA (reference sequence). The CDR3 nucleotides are TGCAGTGCACAAGGACGCTTCCAAGAGACCCAGTACTTC. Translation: CSAQGRFQETQYF.

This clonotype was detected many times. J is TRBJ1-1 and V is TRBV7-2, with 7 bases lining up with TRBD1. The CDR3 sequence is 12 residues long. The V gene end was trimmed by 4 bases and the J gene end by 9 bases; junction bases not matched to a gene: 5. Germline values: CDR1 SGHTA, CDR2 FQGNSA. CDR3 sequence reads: CASSSQGIKAFF. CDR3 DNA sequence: TGTGCCAGCAGCTCACAGGGGATTAAAGCTTTCTTT.

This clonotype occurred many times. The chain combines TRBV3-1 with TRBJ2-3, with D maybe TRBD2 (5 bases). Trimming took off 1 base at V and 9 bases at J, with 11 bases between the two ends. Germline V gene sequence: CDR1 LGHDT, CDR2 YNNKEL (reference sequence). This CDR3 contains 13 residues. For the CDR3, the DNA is TGTGCCAGCAGCCAAGTTGAGGGAGTCACGCAGTATTTT. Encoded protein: CASSQVEGVTQYF.

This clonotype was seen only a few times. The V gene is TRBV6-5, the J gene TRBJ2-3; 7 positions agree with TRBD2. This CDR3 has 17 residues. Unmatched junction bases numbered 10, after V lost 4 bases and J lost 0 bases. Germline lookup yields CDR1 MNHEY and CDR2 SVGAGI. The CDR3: CASSSFSSGVSTDTQYF. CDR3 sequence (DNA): TGTGCCAGCAGTTCCTTCTCTAGCGGAGTCAGCACAGATACGCAGTATTTT.

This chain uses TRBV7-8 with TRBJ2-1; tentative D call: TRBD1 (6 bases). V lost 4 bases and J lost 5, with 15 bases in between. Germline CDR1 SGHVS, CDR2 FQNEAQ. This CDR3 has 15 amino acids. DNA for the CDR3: TGTGCCAGCAGCTATTACAGGGTGGGGAACAATGAGCAGTTCTTC. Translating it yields CASSYYRVGNNEQFF.

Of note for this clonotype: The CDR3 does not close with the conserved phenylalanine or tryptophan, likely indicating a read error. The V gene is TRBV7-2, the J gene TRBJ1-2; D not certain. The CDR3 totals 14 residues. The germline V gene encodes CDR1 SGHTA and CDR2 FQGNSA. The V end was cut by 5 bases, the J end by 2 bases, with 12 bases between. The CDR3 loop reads CASSRGLGNYGYTL. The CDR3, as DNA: TGTGCCAGCAGCCGCGGACTGGGGAACTATGGCTACACCCTC.

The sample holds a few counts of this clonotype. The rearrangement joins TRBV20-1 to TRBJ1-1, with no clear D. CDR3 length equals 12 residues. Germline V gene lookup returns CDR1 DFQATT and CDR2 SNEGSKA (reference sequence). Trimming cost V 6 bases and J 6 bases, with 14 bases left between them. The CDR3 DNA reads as TGCAGTGCCAGCCCGGGGAGCGCTGAAGCTTTCTTT. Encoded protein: CSASPGSAEAFF.

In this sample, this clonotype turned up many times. The CDR3 region is CASSPGLAGNEQFF. The CDR3 DNA is TGTGCCAGCTCACCAGGACTAGCGGGAAATGAGCAGTTCTTC. This chain connects TRBV18 to TRBJ2-1; 12 nucleotides agree with TRBD2. V shed 2 bases and J 7 bases; nucleotides not matched to a gene: 0. The CDR3 has 14 residues. CDR1 KGHSH and CDR2 LQKENI come from the germline V gene. The full variable domain, completed using reference TRBV18 and TRBJ2-1, is NAGVMQNPRHLVRRRGQEARLRCSPMKGHSHVYWYRQLPEEGLKFMVYLQKENIIDESGMPKERFSAEFPKEGPSILRIQQVVRGDSAAYFCASSPGLAGNEQFFGPGTRLTVL.

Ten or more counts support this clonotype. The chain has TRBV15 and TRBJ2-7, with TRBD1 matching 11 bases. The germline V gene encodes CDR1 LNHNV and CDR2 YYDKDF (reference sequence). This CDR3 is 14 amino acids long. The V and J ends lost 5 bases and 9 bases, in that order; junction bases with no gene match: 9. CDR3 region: CATSPGDRGGRQYF. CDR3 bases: TGTGCCACCAGCCCCGGGGACAGGGGGGGAAGGCAGTACTTC.

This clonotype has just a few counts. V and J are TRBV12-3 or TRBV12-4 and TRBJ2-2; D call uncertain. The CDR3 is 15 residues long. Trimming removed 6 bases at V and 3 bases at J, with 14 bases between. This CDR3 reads CASSKALQDTGELFF. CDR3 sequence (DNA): TGTGCCAGCAGCAAGGCTCTGCAGGACACCGGGGAGCTGTTTTTT.

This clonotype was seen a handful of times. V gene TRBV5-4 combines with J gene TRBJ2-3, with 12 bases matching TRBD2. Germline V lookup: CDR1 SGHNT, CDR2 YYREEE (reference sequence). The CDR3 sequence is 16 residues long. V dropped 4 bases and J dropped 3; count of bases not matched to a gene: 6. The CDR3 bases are TGTGCCAGCAGCCTCTTAGGACTAGCGGGAACAGATACGCAGTATTTT. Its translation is CASSLLGLAGTDTQYF.

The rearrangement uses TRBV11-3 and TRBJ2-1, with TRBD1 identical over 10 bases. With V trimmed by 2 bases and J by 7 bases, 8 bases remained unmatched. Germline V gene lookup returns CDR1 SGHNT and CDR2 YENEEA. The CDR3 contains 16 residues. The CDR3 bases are TGTGCCAGCAGCTTAAATCGGGACAGGGGATTGAATGAGCAGTTCTTC. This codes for CASSLNRDRGLNEQFF. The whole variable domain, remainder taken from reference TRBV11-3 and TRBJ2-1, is EAGVVQSPRYKIIEKKQPVAFWCNPISGHNTLYWYLQNLGQGPELLIRYENEEAVDDSQLPKDRFSAERLKGVDSTLKIQPAELGDSAVYLCASSLNRDRGLNEQFFGPGTRLTVL.

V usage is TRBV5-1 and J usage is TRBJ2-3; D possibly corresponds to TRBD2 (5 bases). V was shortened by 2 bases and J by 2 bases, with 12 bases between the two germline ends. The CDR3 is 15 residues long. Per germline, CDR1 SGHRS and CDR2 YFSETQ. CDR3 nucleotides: TGCGCCAGCAGCTTTGCGGGCCCACCCACAGATACGCAGTATTTT. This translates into CASSFAGPPTDTQYF.

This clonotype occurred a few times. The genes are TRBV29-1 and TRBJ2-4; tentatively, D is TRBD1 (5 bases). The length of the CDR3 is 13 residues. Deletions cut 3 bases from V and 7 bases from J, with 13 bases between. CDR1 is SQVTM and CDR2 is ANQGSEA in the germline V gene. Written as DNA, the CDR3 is TGCAGCGTTGAGCTTTCGCGACAGAACATTCAGTACTTC. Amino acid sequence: CSVELSRQNIQYF.

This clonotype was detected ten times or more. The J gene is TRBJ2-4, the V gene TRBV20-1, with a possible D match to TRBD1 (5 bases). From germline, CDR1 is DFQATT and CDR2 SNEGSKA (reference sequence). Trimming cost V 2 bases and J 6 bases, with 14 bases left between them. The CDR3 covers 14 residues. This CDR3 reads CSARYGATRNIQYF. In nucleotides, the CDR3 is TGCAGTGCTAGATATGGGGCAACTCGAAACATTCAGTACTTC.

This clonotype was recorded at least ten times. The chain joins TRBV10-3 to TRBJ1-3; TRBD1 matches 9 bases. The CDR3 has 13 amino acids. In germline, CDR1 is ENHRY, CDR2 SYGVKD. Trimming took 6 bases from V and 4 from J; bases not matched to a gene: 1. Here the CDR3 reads CAISGTGGNTIYF. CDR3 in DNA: TGTGCCATCAGCGGGACAGGGGGAAACACCATATATTTT.

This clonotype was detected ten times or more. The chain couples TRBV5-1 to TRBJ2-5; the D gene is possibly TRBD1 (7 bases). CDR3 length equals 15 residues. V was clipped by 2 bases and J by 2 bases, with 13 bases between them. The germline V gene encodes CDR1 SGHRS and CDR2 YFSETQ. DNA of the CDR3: TGCGCCAGCAGCTTTATGGGGGGACAGCAAGAGACCCAGTACTTC. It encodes CASSFMGGQQETQYF.

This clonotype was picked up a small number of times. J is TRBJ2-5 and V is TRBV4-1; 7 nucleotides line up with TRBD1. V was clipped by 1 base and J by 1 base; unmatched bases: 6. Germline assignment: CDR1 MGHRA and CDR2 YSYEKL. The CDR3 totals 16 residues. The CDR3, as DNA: TGCGCCAGCAGCCAAGCCCAACAGGGGCCCCAAGAGACCCAGTACTTC. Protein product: CASSQAQQGPQETQYF.

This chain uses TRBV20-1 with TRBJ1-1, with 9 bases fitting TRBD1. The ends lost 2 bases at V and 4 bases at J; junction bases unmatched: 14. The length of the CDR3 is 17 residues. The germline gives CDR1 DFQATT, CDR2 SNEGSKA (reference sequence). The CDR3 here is CSARPPWDRVFSTEAFF. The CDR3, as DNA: TGCAGTGCTAGACCGCCCTGGGACAGGGTTTTCTCCACTGAAGCTTTCTTT.

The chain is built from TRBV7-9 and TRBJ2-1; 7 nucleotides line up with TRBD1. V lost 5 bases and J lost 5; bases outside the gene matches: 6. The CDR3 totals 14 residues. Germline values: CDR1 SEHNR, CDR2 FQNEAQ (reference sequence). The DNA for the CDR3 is TGTGCCAGCAGCCCGCCAACAGGGGACAATGAGCAGTTCTTC. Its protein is CASSPPTGDNEQFF.

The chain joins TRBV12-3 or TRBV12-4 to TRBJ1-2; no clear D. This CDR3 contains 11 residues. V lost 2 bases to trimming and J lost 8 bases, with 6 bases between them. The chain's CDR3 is CASSLRPGYTF. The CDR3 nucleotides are TGTGCCAGCAGTTTACGGCCCGGCTACACCTTC.

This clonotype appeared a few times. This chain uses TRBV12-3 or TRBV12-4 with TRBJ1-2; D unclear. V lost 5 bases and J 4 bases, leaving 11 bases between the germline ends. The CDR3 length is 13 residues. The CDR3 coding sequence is TGTGCCAGCAGTCCGACGGAGAGCTATGGCTACACCTTC. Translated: CASSPTESYGYTF.

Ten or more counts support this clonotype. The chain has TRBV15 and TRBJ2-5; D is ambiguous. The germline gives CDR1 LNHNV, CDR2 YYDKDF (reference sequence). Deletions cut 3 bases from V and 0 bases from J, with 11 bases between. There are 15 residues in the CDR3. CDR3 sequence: CATSSDFGYQETQYF. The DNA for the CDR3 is TGTGCCACCAGCAGCGATTTTGGATACCAAGAGACCCAGTACTTC.